A single sample gave rise to the 8 T cell receptor beta chains below, sequenced in a study of blood T cell repertoires in COVID-19. The assay was immunoSEQ multiplex PCR, and TCRdb's table has in-frame clones only and misses some. The sample includes some 210,000 clones, around 81% of them seen just once. Sequencing used PBMCs or T cells enriched from blood (not recorded which). These TCRs come from a woman aged 45-60 years with acute COVID-19.

In this sample, this clone turned up once. V usage is TRBV4-3 and J usage is TRBJ2-7; 8 nucleotides align to TRBD1. Germline values: CDR1 LGHNA, CDR2 YSLEER. CDR3 length: 13 residues. The ends lost 0 bases at V and 6 bases at J; junction bases unmatched: 1. DNA of the CDR3: TGCGCCAGCAGCCAAGAGACAGGGGTCGAGCAGTACTTC. This codes for CASSQETGVEQYF.

The rearrangement links TRBV6-5 to TRBJ1-2; D may be TRBD1 (5 bases). The V end was cut by 8 bases, the J end by 4 bases, with 11 bases between. The CDR3 spans 12 residues. Germline values: CDR1 MNHEY, CDR2 SVGAGI. The CDR3 here is CASAKGSYGYTF. DNA for the CDR3: TGTGCCAGCGCCAAGGGGTCCTATGGCTACACCTTC.

The rearrangement joins TRBV10-1 to TRBJ2-1; D may be TRBD2 (6 bases). This CDR3 is 15 amino acids long. The V and J ends lost 3 bases and 4 bases respectively, with 13 bases between them. In germline, CDR1 is WNHNN, CDR2 SYGVQD (reference sequence). CDR3 region: CASSDGGSSYNEQFF. The CDR3 DNA reads TGCGCCAGCAGTGATGGGGGGTCGTCTTACAATGAGCAGTTCTTC.

The CDR3 spells CASSPSSTGTTNEKLFF. For the CDR3, the DNA is TGCGCCAGCAGCCCTTCTTCGACAGGGACGACTAATGAAAAACTGTTTTTT. The genes are TRBV4-3 and TRBJ1-4; 7 bases map to TRBD1. Germline V gene sequence: CDR1 LGHNA, CDR2 YSLEER. Trimming removed 4 bases from V and 2 bases from J; junction bases left unmatched: 10. The CDR3 contains 17 residues.

This rearrangement joins TRBV7-9 to TRBJ1-2; TRBD1 agrees at 11 bases. J gave up 0 bases and V 4 bases, and 7 bases lay outside the gene matches. The CDR3 runs to 17 residues. Germline assignment: CDR1 SEHNR and CDR2 FQNEAQ (reference sequence). CDR3 loop: CASSYGTGGTSNYGYTF. Here the CDR3 DNA reads TGTGCCAGCAGCTACGGGACAGGGGGTACTTCTAACTATGGCTACACCTTC.

The chain carries TRBV28 and TRBJ2-7; 8 positions agree with TRBD1. CDR3 length equals 13 residues. J lost 7 bases, V lost 5 bases, and 7 bases had no gene match. Germline V gene data show CDR1 as MDHEN and CDR2 as SYDVKM. The CDR3 region is CASSRDRRGEQYF. The CDR3 DNA reads TGTGCCAGCAGTAGGGACAGGCGCGGAGAGCAGTACTTC.

The chain uses TRBV18 and TRBJ2-5; no reliable D call. CDR3 length: 13 residues. The germline V gene has CDR1 KGHSH and CDR2 LQKENI. Deletions cut 5 bases from V and 1 base from J, with 8 bases between. The CDR3 DNA reads TGTGCCAGCTCAGTGGTAGCCCAAGAGACCCAGTACTTC. Protein product: CASSVVAQETQYF.

This clone has at least ten counts. The gene calls are TRBV7-9 and TRBJ1-6; D is possibly TRBD1 (6 bases). Germline CDR1 SEHNR, CDR2 FQNEAQ (reference sequence). Deletions cut 7 bases from V and 2 bases from J, with 9 bases between. CDR3 size: 14 residues. The chain's CDR3 is CASTAGAYNSPLHF. The CDR3 nucleotides read TGTGCCAGCACTGCAGGGGCCTATAATTCACCCCTCCACTTT.